A single sample is the source of the 20 T cell receptor beta chains below, sequenced in a study of cytomegalovirus exposure and HLA in healthy donors. 60 Vbeta and 13 Jbeta primers were used in PCR. Assay: immunoSEQ multiplex PCR; the TCRdb copy retains only in-frame clones and omits some. The table shows about 160,000 clones, with roughly 77% occurring only once. Material: PBMCs. The receptor set was obtained from a man aged 45-60 years in good health and CMV-seropositive.

The chain has TRBV19 and TRBJ1-3, with unresolved D. This CDR3 region has 15 residues. Looked up from germline, CDR1 is LNHDA and CDR2 is SQIVND (reference sequence). Trimming removed 7 bases from V and 4 bases from J, with 17 bases in between. The CDR3 nucleotides are TGTGCCAGTACCGACCGACGGGTGCGAGGAAACACCATATATTTT. Translation gives CASTDRRVRGNTIYF.

This clone appeared a single time. This chain connects TRBV4-1 to TRBJ2-2, with 16 bases aligning to TRBD2. This CDR3 comprises 19 residues. Per germline, CDR1 MGHRA and CDR2 YSYEKL. V shed 4 bases and J 6 bases; nucleotides not matched to a gene: 11. The DNA of the CDR3 is TGCGCCAGCAGCCCCGTGCCGGGACTAGCGGGGGGGCTTCCCGGGGAGCTGTTTTTT. Amino acid sequence: CASSPVPGLAGGLPGELFF.

The chain employs TRBV20-1 and TRBJ1-2, with D tentatively TRBD1 (5 bases). The CDR3 loop spans 9 amino acids. Deletions cut 6 bases from V and 13 bases from J, with 12 bases between. Germline loops: CDR1 DFQATT, CDR2 SNEGSKA (reference sequence). CDR3 DNA: TGCAGTGCCCCTGGACACTTCACCTTC. This gives the protein CSAPGHFTF.

The chain recombines TRBV29-1 with TRBJ1-4, with 7 bases matching TRBD1. The CDR3 totals 13 residues. Germline V CDR1 and CDR2: SQVTM, ANQGSEA. The ends lost 6 bases at V and 8 bases at J; junction bases unmatched: 9. CDR3 protein: CSVRDSQREKLFF. In DNA, the CDR3 is TGCAGCGTGAGGGACAGCCAAAGGGAAAAACTGTTTTTT.

This clone was recorded a few times. V and J are TRBV5-4 and TRBJ2-3; TRBD2 might be the D (7 bases). The V and J ends lost 0 bases and 2 bases respectively, with 16 bases between them. In germline, CDR1 is SGHNT, CDR2 YYREEE (reference sequence). The CDR3 consists of 17 residues. The CDR3 DNA is TGTGCCAGCAGCTTGGGCGGGGGCCTAGGTACCACAGATACGCAGTATTTT. Its protein is CASSLGGGLGTTDTQYF.

The V call is TRBV7-9, the J call TRBJ1-5; 7 positions match TRBD1. The CDR3 has 15 residues. V was pared by 4 bases and J by 5 bases, with 8 bases of the junction left unmatched. Germline lookup yields CDR1 SEHNR and CDR2 FQNEAQ (reference sequence). The chain's CDR3 is CASSSTEGADQPQHF. The CDR3 nucleotides are TGTGCCAGCAGCTCGACCGAGGGGGCGGATCAGCCCCAGCATTTT. Supplemented by reference TRBV7-9 and TRBJ1-5, the full variable domain reads DTGVSQNPRHKITKRGQNVTFRCDPISEHNRLYWYRQTLGQGPEFLTYFQNEAQLEKSRLLSDRFSAERPKGSFSTLEIQRTEQGDSAMYLCASSSTEGADQPQHFGDGTRLSIL.

The genes are TRBV7-2 and TRBJ1-4, with a tentative D call TRBD1 (5 bases). V shed 1 base and J shed 12 bases, with 15 bases lying between them. The V gene's germline CDR1 is SGHTA and CDR2 FQGNSA. This CDR3 is built from 14 residues. As DNA, the CDR3 is TGTGCCAGCAGCTTAGGTCGCGGGGACCGGGAACTGTTTTTT. Residues: CASSLGRGDRELFF. The full variable domain, rest sourced from reference TRBV7-2 and TRBJ1-4, is GAGVSQSPSNKVTEKGKDVELRCDPISGHTALYWYRQSLGQGLEFLIYFQGNSAPDKSGLPSDRFSAERTGGSVSTLTIQRTQQEDSAVYLCASSLGRGDRELFFGSGTQLSVL.

The V call is TRBV5-1, the J call TRBJ2-5; TRBD2 agrees at 8 bases. The end of the DNA fits TRBJ2-7 better, so the J call may be wrong. This CDR3 comprises 15 residues. Germline V gene sequence: CDR1 SGHRS, CDR2 YFSETQ. CDR3 DNA sequence: TGCGCCAGCAGCTTGTTGTCGGGGGGGCAATACGAGCAGTACTTC. This codes for CASSLLSGGQYEQYF.

V gene TRBV18 combines with J gene TRBJ1-2; tentative D call: TRBD1 (5 bases). This CDR3 comprises 14 residues. The germline CDR1 and CDR2 sequences are KGHSH and LQKENI. V was clipped by 4 bases and J by 2 bases, with 11 bases between them. The CDR3 here is CASSQRGGNYGYTF. DNA of the CDR3: TGTGCCAGCTCACAAAGGGGAGGCAACTATGGCTACACCTTC.

Note on this clone: The sample carries other DNA sequences with the same CDR3. This chain links TRBV9 with TRBJ2-5, with D possibly being TRBD2 (6 bases). V was cut by 0 bases and J by 2 bases, with 11 bases left in between. From germline, CDR1 is SGDLS and CDR2 YYNGEE. This CDR3 spans 15 amino acids. The CDR3 sequence: CASSVVSGSQETQYF. CDR3 DNA sequence: TGTGCCAGCAGCGTAGTTAGCGGCTCACAAGAGACCCAGTACTTC.

The chain recombines TRBV7-2 with TRBJ1-5; D not certain. Germline values: CDR1 SGHTA, CDR2 FQGNSA. Trimming left V 2 bases short and J 4 bases short, with 9 bases between. The CDR3 runs to 14 residues. In DNA form, the CDR3 reads TGTGCCAGCAGCTTATTGACGGGGAATCAGCCCCAGCATTTT. Translated: CASSLLTGNQPQHF.

CDR3 in amino acids: CASSTSLSTDTQYF. CDR3 DNA: TGTGCCAGTAGTACCTCTTTGAGCACAGATACGCAGTATTTT. This rearrangement joins TRBV19 to TRBJ2-3; D uncertain. Germline values: CDR1 LNHDA, CDR2 SQIVND (reference sequence). Trimming removed 4 bases from V and 0 bases from J, with 8 bases in between. This CDR3 has 14 amino acids.

The chain employs TRBV6-5 and TRBJ2-5, with 10 bases identical to TRBD1. The length of the CDR3 is 14 residues. The trim removed 6 bases at V and 5 bases at J, leaving 6 bases unmatched. Germline CDR1 reads MNHEY; CDR2 reads SVGAGI. This CDR3 reads CASSRTGGFETQYF. The DNA for the CDR3 is TGTGCCAGCAGCAGGACAGGGGGGTTTGAGACCCAGTACTTC.

Only one count was recorded for this clone. The gene calls are TRBV29-1 and TRBJ1-1; a possible D gene is TRBD1 (6 bases). Trimming removed 3 bases at V and 0 bases at J, with 14 bases between. Germline V gene sequence: CDR1 SQVTM, CDR2 ANQGSEA. The CDR3 runs 15 residues. The CDR3 nucleotides read TGCAGCGTTGAGGGTGGGGGCCCCTTGAACACTGAAGCTTTCTTT. It codes for CSVEGGGPLNTEAFF.

The J gene is TRBJ2-4, the V gene TRBV19, with D tentatively TRBD1 (5 bases). The CDR3 has 14 residues. Germline V gene lookup returns CDR1 LNHDA and CDR2 SQIVND (reference sequence). V lost 6 bases, J lost 0 bases, and 9 bases lay in between. The CDR3 loop is CASSDSLAKNIQYF. The CDR3 DNA is TGTGCCAGTAGCGACAGTCTAGCCAAAAACATTCAGTACTTC.

This clone was counted a few times. This rearrangement joins TRBV5-6 to TRBJ2-1; 10 nucleotides line up with TRBD1. The CDR3 runs 15 residues. The V and J ends lost 4 bases and 2 bases, in that order; junction bases with no gene match: 3. CDR1 SGHDT and CDR2 YYEEEE come from the germline V gene. Written as DNA, the CDR3 is TGTGCCAGCAGCCGAGGGACAGGGGCCTACAATGAGCAGTTCTTC. Translating it yields CASSRGTGAYNEQFF.

The chain combines TRBV11-3 with TRBJ2-3; 14 bases match TRBD2. Trimming took 5 bases from V and 6 from J; bases not matched to a gene: 7. The CDR3 covers 16 residues. Per the germline V gene, CDR1 is SGHNT and CDR2 is YENEEA. CDR3 residues: CASSLGTSGGIDTQYF. In nucleotides, the CDR3 is TGTGCCAGCAGCCTCGGGACTAGCGGGGGAATCGATACGCAGTATTTT. The variable domain in full, with the rest retrieved from reference TRBV11-3 and TRBJ2-3, is EAGVVQSPRYKIIEKKQPVAFWCNPISGHNTLYWYLQNLGQGPELLIRYENEEAVDDSQLPKDRFSAERLKGVDSTLKIQPAELGDSAVYLCASSLGTSGGIDTQYFGPGTRLTVL.

The gene calls are TRBV7-2 and TRBJ2-2, with 9 bases that match TRBD1. CDR1 and CDR2 (germline): SGHTA, FQGNSA. The CDR3 has 14 residues. V was pared by 5 bases and J by 6 bases, with 4 bases of the junction left unmatched. Written as DNA, the CDR3 is TGTGCCAGCAGCCAGGGACAGGGCCCCGGGGAGCTGTTTTTT. This sequence encodes CASSQGQGPGELFF.

The rearrangement uses TRBV7-2 and TRBJ1-1, with 7 bases identical to TRBD1. The germline CDR1 and CDR2 sequences are SGHTA and FQGNSA. With V trimmed by 5 bases and J by 3 bases, 3 bases remained unmatched. The CDR3 is 13 amino acids. The DNA for the CDR3 is TGTGCCAGCAGCCCCGACAGGGACACTGAAGCTTTCTTT. Translating gives CASSPDRDTEAFF.

This clone was detected only a few times. The J gene is TRBJ2-5, the V gene TRBV11-2; 8 bases are a match to TRBD2. Germline V CDR1 and CDR2: SGHAT, FQNNGV. The J segment lost 2 bases and the V segment lost 5 bases, leaving 10 bases of the junction unmatched. This CDR3 has 16 residues. CDR3 nucleotide sequence: TGTGCCAGCAGCATTAGCAGCGGGGGTGGACAAGAGACCCAGTACTTC. Protein: CASSISSGGGQETQYF.